Listed here are 14 T cell receptor beta chains from one sample, sequenced in a study of blood T cell repertoires in COVID-19. Only in-frame clones appear in the TCRdb table, and some are missing; sequencing was by immunoSEQ multiplex PCR. The table includes roughly 78,000 clones, roughly 80% detected once. The specimen sequenced was peripheral blood. Receptors were obtained from a woman older than 75 with acute or convalescent COVID-19.

V usage is TRBV7-6 and J usage is TRBJ2-1; D gene ambiguous. There are 16 residues in the CDR3. The V and J ends lost 4 bases and 4 bases respectively, with 17 bases between them. Germline V gene sequence: CDR1 SGHVS, CDR2 FNYEAQ. CDR3 sequence: CASSYRLVVPYNEQFF. The CDR3 bases are TGTGCCAGCAGCTACCGCTTAGTGGTCCCGTACAATGAGCAGTTCTTC. Drawing the rest from reference TRBV7-6 and TRBJ2-1, the complete variable domain is GAGVSQSPRYKVTKRGQDVALRCDPISGHVSLYWYRQALGQGPEFLTYFNYEAQQDKSGLPNDRFSAERPEGSISTLTIQRTEQRDSAMYRCASSYRLVVPYNEQFFGPGTRLTVL.

The chain is built from TRBV7-9 and TRBJ1-1; TRBD1 might be the D (6 bases). This CDR3 contains 14 residues. From germline, CDR1 is SEHNR and CDR2 FQNEAQ (reference sequence). Trimming left V 4 bases short and J 4 bases short, with 13 bases between. CDR3 nucleotides: TGTGCCAGCAGCTCGCTACAGGGTGCCACTGAAGCTTTCTTT. Translation gives CASSSLQGATEAFF. The complete variable domain, with remaining parts taken from reference TRBV7-9 and TRBJ1-1, reads DTGVSQNPRHKITKRGQNVTFRCDPISEHNRLYWYRQTLGQGPEFLTYFQNEAQLEKSRLLSDRFSAERPKGSFSTLEIQRTEQGDSAMYLCASSSLQGATEAFFGQGTRLTVV.

The chain links TRBV15 to TRBJ2-1; TRBD1 is a possible D gene (6 bases). V was cut by 0 bases and J by 0 bases, with 6 bases left in between. CDR3 length: 15 amino acids. Germline CDR1 is LNHNV and CDR2 is YYDKDF (reference sequence). CDR3 sequence: CATSREQGSYNEQFF. CDR3 coding DNA: TGTGCCACCAGCAGAGAACAGGGCTCCTACAATGAGCAGTTCTTC. Filled out from reference TRBV15 and TRBJ2-1, the complete variable domain reads DAMVIQNPRYQVTQFGKPVTLSCSQTLNHNVMYWYQQKSSQAPKLLFHYYDKDFNNEADTPDNFQSRRPNTSFCFLDIRSPGLGDTAMYLCATSREQGSYNEQFFGPGTRLTVL.

The J gene is TRBJ1-1, the V gene TRBV5-1; 7 positions match TRBD1. Germline loops: CDR1 SGHRS, CDR2 YFSETQ. V lost 2 bases, J lost 1 base, and 5 bases stayed unmatched. This CDR3 comprises 15 residues. The DNA for the CDR3 is TGCGCCAGCAGCTTAGGGGGCGCGCGGAACACTGAAGCTTTCTTT. Protein product: CASSLGGARNTEAFF.

This clone was counted a few times. One end of the junction fails to match germline, which may point to a read error. J is TRBJ1-4 and V is TRBV5-8; TRBD1 is a possible D gene (5 bases). The germline V gene has CDR1 SGHTS and CDR2 YDEGEE. This CDR3 is built from 9 residues. CDR3 loop: CASSWDWEF. CDR3 DNA: TGTGCCAGCAGCTGGGACTGGGAATTT. The full variable domain, rest sourced from reference TRBV5-8 and TRBJ1-4, is EAGVTQSPTHLIKTRGQQATLRCSPISGHTSVYWYQQALGLGLQFLLWYDEGEERNRGNFPPRFSGRQFPNYSSELNVNALELEDSALYLCASSWDWEFGSGTQLSVL.

V is TRBV18 and J is TRBJ1-5; 9 bases map to TRBD1. Germline V lookup: CDR1 KGHSH, CDR2 LQKENI. Germline trimming cut 2 bases from V and 2 bases from J; bases unmatched to any gene: 16. The CDR3 extends over 20 amino acids. CDR3 coding DNA: TGTGCCAGCTCACCAACGCGTGGAACAGGGGGCGCGGGGGGCAATCAGCCCCAGCATTTT. Amino acids: CASSPTRGTGGAGGNQPQHF.

V usage is TRBV14 and J usage is TRBJ2-1; the match to TRBD2 covers 7 bases. Germline assignment: CDR1 SGHDN and CDR2 FVKESK. The CDR3 sequence is 15 residues long. The ends lost 0 bases at V and 6 bases at J; junction bases unmatched: 5. In nucleotides, the CDR3 is TGTGCCAGCAGCCAAGATATGGGGGAGGGCAATGAGCAGTTCTTC. This sequence encodes CASSQDMGEGNEQFF.

The V call is TRBV5-5, the J call TRBJ2-3; 8 bases map to TRBD2. The CDR3 totals 17 residues. V lost 1 base, J lost 2 bases, and 9 bases stayed unmatched. CDR1 is SGHKS, CDR2 YYEKEE, per germline (reference sequence). The CDR3 sequence is CASSLRASGSLTDTQYF. In nucleotides, the CDR3 is TGTGCCAGCAGCTTGCGGGCCAGCGGGAGTCTCACAGATACGCAGTATTTT.

This clone was seen only a few times. The V gene is TRBV5-6, the J gene TRBJ1-6; D perhaps matches TRBD1 (6 bases). V was trimmed by 0 bases and J by 8 bases, leaving 12 bases between them. Germline-derived CDR1 and CDR2 are SGHDT and YYEEEE. This CDR3 has 15 residues. The CDR3 DNA reads as TGTGCCAGCAGCTTGGTTGGCAGACAGGATTCACCCCTCCACTTT. Translating it yields CASSLVGRQDSPLHF.

In its sample, this clone was seen once. V and J are TRBV18 and TRBJ1-1; D is possibly TRBD1 (5 bases). This CDR3 has 13 residues. The germline V and J ends were trimmed by 1 base and 3 bases, with 6 bases remaining between them. Germline V gene data show CDR1 as KGHSH and CDR2 as LQKENI. CDR3 loop: CASSPRQYTEAFF. In nucleotides, the CDR3 is TGTGCCAGCTCACCACGACAGTACACTGAAGCTTTCTTT.

This chain connects TRBV7-6 to TRBJ1-3, with TRBD1 identical over 7 bases. The CDR3 runs 16 residues. Losses at the gene ends were 2 bases for V and 3 bases for J; bases not matched to a gene: 7. Germline V gene sequence: CDR1 SGHVS, CDR2 FNYEAQ. Written as DNA, the CDR3 is TGTGCCAGCAGCTTAAGAGGGGGCAGTAATGGAAACACCATATATTTT. This encodes CASSLRGGSNGNTIYF.

The chain joins TRBV11-2 to TRBJ2-1; 7 bases are shared with TRBD2. The CDR3 is made up of 14 amino acids. J was trimmed by 9 bases and V by 0 bases; bases with no gene match: 5. CDR1 is SGHAT and CDR2 is FQNNGV in the germline V gene. The CDR3 loop reads CASSLEASGVEQFF. For the CDR3, the DNA is TGTGCCAGCAGCTTAGAGGCTAGCGGCGTTGAGCAGTTCTTC.

This rearrangement joins TRBV5-1 to TRBJ2-3; no clear D. CDR3 size: 16 residues. CDR1 and CDR2 from the germline V gene are SGHRS and YFSETQ. V dropped 0 bases and J dropped 0 bases, with 11 bases sitting between them. The CDR3 DNA reads TGCGCCAGCAGCTTGGCTCTAGGAGCTAGCACAGATACGCAGTATTTT. Amino acid sequence: CASSLALGASTDTQYF.

V is TRBV19 and J is TRBJ2-3; D uncertain. V gave up 3 bases and J gave up 0 bases, with 13 bases separating them. Germline assignment: CDR1 LNHDA and CDR2 SQIVND (reference sequence). The CDR3 is made up of 16 amino acids. CDR3 nucleotide sequence: TGTGCCAGTAGTATGGTCGCGGCCTTGAGCACAGATACGCAGTATTTT. Translating it yields CASSMVAALSTDTQYF.